This TCR beta chain was profiled in a study of blood T cells in healthy people across ages. Then a second PCR, running about 6 to 12 cycles, was carried out with a sample-barcoded 5' primer and a J-beta primer mix. A tag from a template-switch adaptor with 12 random nucleotides marked each cDNA molecule. One entry per CDR3 protein, called by TCRdb with MiXCR from the 5' RACE reads. The sample has some 1,800,000 distinct CDR3 sequences, roughly 43% seen once. The V gene's germline CDR1 is SGHTA and CDR2 FQGNSA. This CDR3 region has 13 residues. The ends were cut back, 3 bases at V and 2 bases at J, with 6 bases in the middle.

The chain has TRBV7-2 and TRBJ2-3; D unclear. The sample consisted of blood. The TCR sequence derives from a human donor in good health. CDR3 nucleotides: TGTGCCAGCAGCTTTGAAATCACAGATACGCAGTATTTT. This sequence encodes CASSFEITDTQYF.